In this sample, the clone carrying this TCR beta chain turned up a few times. Its antigen is still unknown. These data come from a study of shared clonotypes between healthy human individuals. The wider study: Donors consisted of a couple of women and three men between 18 and 49.

The assay was run at deep level. TCRdb's copy holds only in-frame clones and misses some; the assay was immunoSEQ multiplex PCR. The table lists roughly 2,500,000 clones, 80% to 95% of them singletons. Trimming left V 1 base short and J 1 base short, with 10 bases between. Germline values: CDR1 LNHDA, CDR2 SQIVND (reference sequence). The CDR3 covers 15 residues. Study-wide findings and caveats: A handful of donors showed sharing of around 5% of naive CD4 clonotypes.

Memory CD4+ cells were the fraction left after CD45RA+ naive selection. The sample comprised naive CD4+ T cells from PBMCs. Subset indicated: CD45RA+ positively selected. This TCR came from a man aged 18 to 29 in good health. Some clones in this sample may be carry-over from other donors' samples. The rearrangement uses TRBV19 and TRBJ1-1; possible D gene TRBD1, 5 bases. This chain's CDR3 is CASSIAAGPNTEAFF. CDR3 nucleotides: TGTGCCAGTAGTATAGCCGCAGGGCCGAACACTGAAGCTTTCTTT.